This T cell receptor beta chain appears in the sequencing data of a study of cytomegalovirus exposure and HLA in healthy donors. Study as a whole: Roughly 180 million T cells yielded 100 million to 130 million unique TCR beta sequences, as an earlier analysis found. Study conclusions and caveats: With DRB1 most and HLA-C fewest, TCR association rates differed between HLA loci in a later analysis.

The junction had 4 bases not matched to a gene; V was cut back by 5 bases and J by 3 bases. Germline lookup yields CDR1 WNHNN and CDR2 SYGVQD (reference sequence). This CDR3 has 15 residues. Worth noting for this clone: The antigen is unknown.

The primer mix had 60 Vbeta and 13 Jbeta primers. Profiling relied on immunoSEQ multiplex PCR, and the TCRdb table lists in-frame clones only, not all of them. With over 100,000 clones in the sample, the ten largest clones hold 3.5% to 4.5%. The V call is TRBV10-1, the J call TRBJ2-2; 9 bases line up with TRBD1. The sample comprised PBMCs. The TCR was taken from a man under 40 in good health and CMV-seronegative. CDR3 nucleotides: TGCGCCAGCAGTCACAGGGGGCCCGACACCGGGGAGCTGTTTTTT. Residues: CASSHRGPDTGELFF.